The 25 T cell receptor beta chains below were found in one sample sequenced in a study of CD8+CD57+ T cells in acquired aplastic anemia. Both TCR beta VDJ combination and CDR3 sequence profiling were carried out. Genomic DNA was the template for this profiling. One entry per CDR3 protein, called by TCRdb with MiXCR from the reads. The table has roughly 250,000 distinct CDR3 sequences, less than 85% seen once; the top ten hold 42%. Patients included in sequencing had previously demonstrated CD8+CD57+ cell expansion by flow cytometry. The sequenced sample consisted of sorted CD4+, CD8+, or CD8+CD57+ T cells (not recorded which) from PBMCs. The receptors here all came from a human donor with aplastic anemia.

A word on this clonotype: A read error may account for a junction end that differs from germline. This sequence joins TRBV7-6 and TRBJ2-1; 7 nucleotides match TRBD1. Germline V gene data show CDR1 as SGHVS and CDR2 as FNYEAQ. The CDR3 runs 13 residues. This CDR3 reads CASSVEGAGTEVF. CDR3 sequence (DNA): TGTGCCAGCAGCGTAGAGGGGGCAGGCACTGAAGTTTTC. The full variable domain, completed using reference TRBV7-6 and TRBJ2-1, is GAGVSQSPRYKVTKRGQDVALRCDPISGHVSLYWYRQALGQGPEFLTYFNYEAQQDKSGLPNDRFSAERPEGSISTLTIQRTEQRDSAMYRCASSVEGAGTEVFGPGTRLTVL.

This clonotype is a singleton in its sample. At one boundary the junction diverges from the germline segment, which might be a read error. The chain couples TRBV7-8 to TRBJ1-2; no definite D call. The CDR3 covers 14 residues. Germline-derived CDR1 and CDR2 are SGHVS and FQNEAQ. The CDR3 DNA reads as TGTGCCAGCAGCTTAGGGGGAAGTCCCGATACGTACAACTTC. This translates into CASSLGGSPDTYNF.

The CDR3 DNA reads as TGTGCCAGCAGCTTGGACTCAGGCGCGGAAGCTCTCTTTTACGAGCAGTACGTC. It encodes CASSLDSGAEALFYEQYV. The chain uses TRBV7-3 and TRBJ2-7, with D possibly being TRBD2 (5 bases). The CDR3 totals 18 residues. Trimming pared 3 bases from V and 4 bases from J, leaving 25 bases between. The V gene's germline CDR1 is SGHTA and CDR2 FQGTGA.

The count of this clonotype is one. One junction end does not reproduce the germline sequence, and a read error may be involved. The CDR3 region has the DNA TGTGCCACCAGCTTAGGCAGCGAGCACGATACGCAGTACTTT. It yields the protein CATSLGSEHDTQYF. The genes are TRBV15 and TRBJ2-3, with D uncertain. Germline V gene sequence: CDR1 LNHNV, CDR2 YYDKDF (reference sequence). The CDR3 is made up of 14 amino acids.

The CDR3 reads CAISGFQETQYF. The CDR3 DNA reads TGTGCCATCAGTGGATTCCAAGAGACCCAGTACTTC. The J gene is TRBJ2-5, the V gene TRBV10-3; D gene ambiguous. Trimming removed 4 bases at V and 1 base at J, with 4 bases between. From germline, CDR1 is ENHRY and CDR2 SYGVKD. The CDR3 is 12 amino acids.

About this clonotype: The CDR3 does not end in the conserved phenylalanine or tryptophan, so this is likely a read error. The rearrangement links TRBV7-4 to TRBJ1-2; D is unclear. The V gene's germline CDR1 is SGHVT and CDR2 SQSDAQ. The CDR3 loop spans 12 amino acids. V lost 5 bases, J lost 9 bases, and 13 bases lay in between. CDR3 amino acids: CASSPGDYRYTV. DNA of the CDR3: TGTGCCAGCAGCCCTGGTGACTACCGCTACACCGTG.

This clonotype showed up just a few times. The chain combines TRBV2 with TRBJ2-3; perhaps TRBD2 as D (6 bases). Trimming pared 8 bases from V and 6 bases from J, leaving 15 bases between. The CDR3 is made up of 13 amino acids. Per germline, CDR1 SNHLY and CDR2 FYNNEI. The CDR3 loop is CASGDGGSDTQYF. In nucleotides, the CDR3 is TGTGCCAGCGGGGACGGGGGAAGTGATACGCAGTATTTT.

The CDR3 here is CASSQPLRDRELFF. CDR3 coding DNA: TGTGCCAGCAGCCAACCCCTCCGGGACCGGGAGCTGTTTTTT. The J gene is TRBJ2-2, the V gene TRBV7-2; the D call may be TRBD1 or TRBD2 (5 bases each). In germline, CDR1 is SGHTA, CDR2 FQGNSA. V was shortened by 5 bases and J by 9 bases, with 16 bases between the two germline ends. The CDR3 is made up of 14 amino acids. The full variable domain, in which reference TRBV7-2 and TRBJ2-2 provide the parts outside the CDR3, is GAGVSQSPSNKVTEKGKDVELRCDPISGHTALYWYRQSLGQGLEFLIYFQGNSAPDKSGLPSDRFSAERTGGSVSTLTIQRTQQEDSAVYLCASSQPLRDRELFFGEGSRLTVL.

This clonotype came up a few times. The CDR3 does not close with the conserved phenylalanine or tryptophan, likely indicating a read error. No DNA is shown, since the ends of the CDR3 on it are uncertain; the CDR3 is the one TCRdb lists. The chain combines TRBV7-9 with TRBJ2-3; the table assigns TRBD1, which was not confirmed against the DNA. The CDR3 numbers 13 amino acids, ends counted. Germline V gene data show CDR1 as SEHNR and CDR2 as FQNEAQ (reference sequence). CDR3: CASGLDLTGNTEA.

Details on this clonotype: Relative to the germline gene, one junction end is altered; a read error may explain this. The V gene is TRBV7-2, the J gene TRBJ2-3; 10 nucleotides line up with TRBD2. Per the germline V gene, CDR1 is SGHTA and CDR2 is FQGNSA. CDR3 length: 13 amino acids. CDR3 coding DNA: TGTGCCAGCAGCGTAGCGGGAGGTCCCGATCCGCATTTT. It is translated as CASSVAGGPDPHF.

CDR3 sequence reads: CASSDGGSGAQYF. The CDR3 DNA is TGTGCCAGCAGCGACGGAGGCAGCGGGGCGCAGTATTTT. The V and J genes are TRBV7-9 and TRBJ2-3; 7 bases agree with TRBD2. The germline V gene encodes CDR1 SEHNR and CDR2 FQNEAQ (reference sequence). The CDR3 has 13 amino acids. J gave up 10 bases and V 5 bases, and 9 bases lay outside the gene matches.

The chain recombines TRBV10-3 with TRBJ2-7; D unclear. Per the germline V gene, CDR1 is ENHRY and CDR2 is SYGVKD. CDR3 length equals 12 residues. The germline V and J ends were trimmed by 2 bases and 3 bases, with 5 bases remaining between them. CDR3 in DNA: TGTGCCATCAGTGAGATCCTCTACGAGCAGTACTTC. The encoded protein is CAISEILYEQYF.

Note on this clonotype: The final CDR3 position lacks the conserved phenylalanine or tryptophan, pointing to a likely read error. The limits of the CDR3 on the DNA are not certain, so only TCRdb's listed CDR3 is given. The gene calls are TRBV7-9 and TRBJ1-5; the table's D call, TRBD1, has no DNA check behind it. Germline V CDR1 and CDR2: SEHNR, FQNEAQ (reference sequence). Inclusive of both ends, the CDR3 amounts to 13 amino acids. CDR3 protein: CASSPGTGDHPDT.

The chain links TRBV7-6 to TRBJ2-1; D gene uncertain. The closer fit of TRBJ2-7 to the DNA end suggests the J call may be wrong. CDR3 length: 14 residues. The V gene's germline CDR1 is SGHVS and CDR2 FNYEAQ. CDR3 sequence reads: CASSVGAEGHEQYF. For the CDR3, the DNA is TGTGCCAGCAGCGTAGGCGCCGAAGGCCATGAGCAGTACTTC.

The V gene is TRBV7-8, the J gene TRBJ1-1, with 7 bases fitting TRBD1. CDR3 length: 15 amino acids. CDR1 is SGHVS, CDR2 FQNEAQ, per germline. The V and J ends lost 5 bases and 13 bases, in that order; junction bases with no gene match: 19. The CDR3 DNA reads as TGTGCCAGCAGCCCGGTGGCCGGGACAGAGACCACAGATTTCTTT. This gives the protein CASSPVAGTETTDFF.

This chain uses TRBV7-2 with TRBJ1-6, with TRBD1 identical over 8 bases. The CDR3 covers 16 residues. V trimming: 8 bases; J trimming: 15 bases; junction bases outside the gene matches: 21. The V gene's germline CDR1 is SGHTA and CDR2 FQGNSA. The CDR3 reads CASLDRGGGVYGYLHF. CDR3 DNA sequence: TGTGCCAGCCTTGACAGGGGAGGGGGCGTCTATGGCTACCTCCACTTT.

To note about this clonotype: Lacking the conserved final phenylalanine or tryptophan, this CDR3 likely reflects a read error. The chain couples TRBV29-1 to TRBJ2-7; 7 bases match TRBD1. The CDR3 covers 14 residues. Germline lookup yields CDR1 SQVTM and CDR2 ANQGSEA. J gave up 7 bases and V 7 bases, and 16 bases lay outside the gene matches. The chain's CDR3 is CSAQTGKKGWEQYL. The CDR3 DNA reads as TGCAGCGCCCAGACAGGGAAGAAGGGATGGGAGCAGTACCTC.

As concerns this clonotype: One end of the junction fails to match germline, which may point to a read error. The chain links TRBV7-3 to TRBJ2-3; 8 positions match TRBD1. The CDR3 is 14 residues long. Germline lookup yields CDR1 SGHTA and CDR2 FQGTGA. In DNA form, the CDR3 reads TGTGCCAGCAGCGTACAGGGGGGCCCCTACGAGCAGTACTTT. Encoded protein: CASSVQGGPYEQYF.

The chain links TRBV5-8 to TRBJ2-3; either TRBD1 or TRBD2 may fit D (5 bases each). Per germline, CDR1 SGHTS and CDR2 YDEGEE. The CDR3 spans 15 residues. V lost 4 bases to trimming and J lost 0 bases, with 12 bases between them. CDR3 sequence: CASSPLGESTDTQYF. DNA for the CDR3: TGTGCCAGCAGCCCCCTGGGGGAGAGCACAGATACGCAGTATTTT.

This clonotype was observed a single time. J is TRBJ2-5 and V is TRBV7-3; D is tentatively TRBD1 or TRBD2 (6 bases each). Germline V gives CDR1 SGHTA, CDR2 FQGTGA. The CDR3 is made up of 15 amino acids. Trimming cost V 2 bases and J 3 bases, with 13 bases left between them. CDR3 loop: CASSLSGGTKETQYF. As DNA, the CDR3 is TGTGCCAGCAGCTTATCAGGCGGGACAAAAGAGACCCAGTACTTC. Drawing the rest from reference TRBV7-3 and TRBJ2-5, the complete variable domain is GAGVSQTPSNKVTEKGKYVELRCDPISGHTALYWYRQSLGQGPEFLIYFQGTGAADDSGLPNDRFFAVRPEGSVSTLKIQRTERGDSAVYLCASSLSGGTKETQYFGPGTRLLVL.

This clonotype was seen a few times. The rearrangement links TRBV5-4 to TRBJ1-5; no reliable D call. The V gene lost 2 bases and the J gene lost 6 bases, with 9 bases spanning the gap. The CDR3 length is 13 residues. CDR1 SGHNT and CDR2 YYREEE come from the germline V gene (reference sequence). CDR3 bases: TGTGCCAGCAGCTTTGCAAGGGCTCAGCCCCAGCATTTT. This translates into CASSFARAQPQHF.

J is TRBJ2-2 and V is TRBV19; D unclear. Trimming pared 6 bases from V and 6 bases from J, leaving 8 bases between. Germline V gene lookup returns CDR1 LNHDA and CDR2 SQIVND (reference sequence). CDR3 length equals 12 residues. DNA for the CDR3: TGTGCCAGTAGCTTGCTCCCCGGGGAGCTGTTTTTT. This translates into CASSLLPGELFF.

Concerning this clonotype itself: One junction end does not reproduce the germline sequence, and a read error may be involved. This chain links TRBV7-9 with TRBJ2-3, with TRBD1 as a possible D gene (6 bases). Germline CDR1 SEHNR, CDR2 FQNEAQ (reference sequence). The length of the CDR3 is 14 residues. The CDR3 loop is CASSLAAGELTQCF. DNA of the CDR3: TGTGCCAGCAGCTTAGCGGCAGGGGAGCTGACGCAGTGTTTT.

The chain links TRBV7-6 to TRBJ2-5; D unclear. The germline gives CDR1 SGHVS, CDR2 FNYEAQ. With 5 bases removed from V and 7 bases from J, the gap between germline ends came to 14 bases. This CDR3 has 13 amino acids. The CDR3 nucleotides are TGTGCCAGCAGCCAAGACCCAACTGGGACCCAGTACTTC. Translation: CASSQDPTGTQYF.

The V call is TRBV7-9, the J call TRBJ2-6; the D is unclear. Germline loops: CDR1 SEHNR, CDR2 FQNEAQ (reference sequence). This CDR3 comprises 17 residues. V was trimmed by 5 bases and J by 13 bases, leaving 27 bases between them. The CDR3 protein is CASSLDLIGNTEAVLTF. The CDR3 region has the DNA TGTGCCAGCAGCCTAGATCTGATAGGGAACACTGAAGCTGTCCTGACTTTC.